Listed below are T cell receptor beta chains from one sample, sequenced in a study of shared clonotypes between healthy human individuals. Profiled with immunoSEQ multiplex PCR; TCRdb holds only in-frame clones, not every one. The table includes 450,000 to 650,000 clones, roughly four fifths detected once. Input material: PBMCs. The receptors come from a woman aged 40 to 55 in good health. Some clones in this sample may be carry-over from other donors' samples. Both conserved end residues are part of each CDR3. D genes are given only for firm matches. Clone size is shown for a subset of rows, as once, few, many or a class of expanded clone.

abundance: many; v_gene: TRBV4-3; j_gene: TRBJ1-1; d_gene: NA; CDR3nt: TGCGCCAGCAGCCACAGTACCAACATGAACACTGAAGCTTTCTTT; CDR3aa: CASSHSTNMNTEAFF
abundance: NA; v_gene: TRBV10-3; j_gene: TRBJ2-1; d_gene: NA; CDR3nt: TGTGCCATCAGTGACCCTTTGGGCTCCTACAATGAGCAGTTCTTC; CDR3aa: CAISDPLGSYNEQFF
abundance: NA; v_gene: TRBV5-4; j_gene: TRBJ2-2; d_gene: TRBD2; CDR3nt: TGTGCCAGCAGCTCGACTAGCGGGAGTCTCACCGGGGAGCTGTTTTTT; CDR3aa: CASSSTSGSLTGELFF
abundance: once; v_gene: TRBV19; j_gene: TRBJ1-2; d_gene: NA; CDR3nt: TGTGCCAGTAGTATACTGGGGACATATGGCTACACCTTC; CDR3aa: CASSILGTYGYTF
abundance: NA; v_gene: TRBV19; j_gene: TRBJ2-4; d_gene: TRBD1; CDR3nt: TGTGCCAGTAGTCTCCTGCCGGGACAGGGTACCAAAAACATTCAGTACTTC; CDR3aa: CASSLLPGQGTKNIQYF
abundance: NA; v_gene: TRBV4-2; j_gene: TRBJ2-1; d_gene: NA; CDR3nt: TGTGCCAGCAGCCAAGGAGCGGGCCCCTCCTACAATGAGCAGTTCTTC; CDR3aa: CASSQGAGPSYNEQFF
abundance: NA; v_gene: TRBV5-4; j_gene: TRBJ2-3; d_gene: TRBD1; CDR3nt: TGTGCCAGCAGCTGGGGAGGGGTAACAGGGGGCTATAGCACAGATACGCAGTATTTT; CDR3aa: CASSWGGVTGGYSTDTQYF
abundance: NA; v_gene: TRBV15; j_gene: TRBJ2-3; d_gene: TRBD2; CDR3nt: TGTGCCACCAGCAGATCCGACGCGGGAGGGATGGATACGCAGTATTTT; CDR3aa: CATSRSDAGGMDTQYF
abundance: NA; v_gene: TRBV28; j_gene: TRBJ2-7; d_gene: TRBD2; CDR3nt: TGTGCCATACAGCCCGTGGGACTAGCGGTTAAAAGAGGGTACGAGCAGTACTTC; CDR3aa: CAIQPVGLAVKRGYEQYF
abundance: NA; v_gene: TRBV18; j_gene: TRBJ2-7; d_gene: TRBD1; CDR3nt: TGTGCCAGCTCACCCGGGACAGGGATCTACGAGCAGTACTTC; CDR3aa: CASSPGTGIYEQYF
abundance: NA; v_gene: TRBV28; j_gene: TRBJ2-1; d_gene: TRBD2; CDR3nt: TGTGCCAGCAGCGGGCCCGGGACTAGTGATGAGCAGTTCTTC; CDR3aa: CASSGPGTSDEQFF
abundance: NA; v_gene: TRBV5-4; j_gene: TRBJ2-3; d_gene: NA; CDR3nt: TGTGCCAGCAGACCCACCAGGACTAGCACAGATACGCAGTATTTT; CDR3aa: CASRPTRTSTDTQYF
abundance: few; v_gene: TRBV14; j_gene: TRBJ2-5; d_gene: NA; CDR3nt: TGTGCCAGCAGCCAAGATCTCGGAGGGAGTCGGCAAGAGACCCAGTACTTC; CDR3aa: CASSQDLGGSRQETQYF
abundance: few; v_gene: TRBV30; j_gene: TRBJ1-1; d_gene: TRBD1; CDR3nt: TGTGCCTGGAGGGAATGGACAGGGGGCTACACTGAAGCTTTCTTT; CDR3aa: CAWREWTGGYTEAFF
abundance: NA; v_gene: TRBV5-6; j_gene: TRBJ2-5; d_gene: NA; CDR3nt: TGTGCCAGCAGCTCCACTAGTGGGGGACGAGAGACCCAGTACTTC; CDR3aa: CASSSTSGGRETQYF